This T cell receptor (beta chain) was recovered during a study of T cells in Graves' hyperthyroidism and ophthalmopathy. Study findings and constraints: Blood also carried most thyroid clonotypes expanded above 0.001.

The CDR3 runs to 14 residues. Germline assignment: CDR1 SQVTM and CDR2 ANQGSEA. V was pared by 7 bases and J by 7 bases, with 7 bases of the junction left unmatched. Amplification yielded TCR beta CDR3 regions, with RNA transcripts as the source. A first-round RT-PCR of the TCR CDR3 used the HTBI primer set. TCRdb independently ran MiXCR on the multiplex PCR reads; one entry per CDR3 protein. This sample carries a few hundred thousand distinct CDR3 sequences, 40% to 55% of them seen once, and the ten largest clones take approximately 8.2%. This clonotype was counted only a few times. Its specificity is not known.

The chain recombines TRBV29-1 with TRBJ2-7; 16 nucleotides align to TRBD2. Sequencing was carried out using peripheral blood or thyroid tissue (not recorded which). The TCR originated in a woman younger than 30 with Graves' hyperthyroidism. The CDR3 nucleotides read TGCAGCGAGAGGGGACTAGCGGGGGGGAATGAGCAGTACTTC. Translation gives CSERGLAGGNEQYF.